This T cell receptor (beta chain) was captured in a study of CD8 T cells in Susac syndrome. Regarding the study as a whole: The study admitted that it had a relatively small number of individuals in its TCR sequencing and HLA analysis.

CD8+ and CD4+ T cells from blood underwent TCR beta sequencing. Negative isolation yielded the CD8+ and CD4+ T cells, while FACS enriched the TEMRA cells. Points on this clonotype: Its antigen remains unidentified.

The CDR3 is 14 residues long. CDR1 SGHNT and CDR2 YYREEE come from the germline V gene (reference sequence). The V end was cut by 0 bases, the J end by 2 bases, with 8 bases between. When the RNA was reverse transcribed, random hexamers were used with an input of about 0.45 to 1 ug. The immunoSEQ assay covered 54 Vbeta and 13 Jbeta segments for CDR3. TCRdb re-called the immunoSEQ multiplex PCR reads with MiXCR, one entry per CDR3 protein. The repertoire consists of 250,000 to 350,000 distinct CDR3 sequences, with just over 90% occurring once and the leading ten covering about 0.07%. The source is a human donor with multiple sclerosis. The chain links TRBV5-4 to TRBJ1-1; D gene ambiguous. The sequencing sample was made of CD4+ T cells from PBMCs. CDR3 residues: CASSLASPNTEAFF. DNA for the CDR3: TGTGCCAGCAGCTTGGCCAGCCCCAACACTGAAGCTTTCTTT.